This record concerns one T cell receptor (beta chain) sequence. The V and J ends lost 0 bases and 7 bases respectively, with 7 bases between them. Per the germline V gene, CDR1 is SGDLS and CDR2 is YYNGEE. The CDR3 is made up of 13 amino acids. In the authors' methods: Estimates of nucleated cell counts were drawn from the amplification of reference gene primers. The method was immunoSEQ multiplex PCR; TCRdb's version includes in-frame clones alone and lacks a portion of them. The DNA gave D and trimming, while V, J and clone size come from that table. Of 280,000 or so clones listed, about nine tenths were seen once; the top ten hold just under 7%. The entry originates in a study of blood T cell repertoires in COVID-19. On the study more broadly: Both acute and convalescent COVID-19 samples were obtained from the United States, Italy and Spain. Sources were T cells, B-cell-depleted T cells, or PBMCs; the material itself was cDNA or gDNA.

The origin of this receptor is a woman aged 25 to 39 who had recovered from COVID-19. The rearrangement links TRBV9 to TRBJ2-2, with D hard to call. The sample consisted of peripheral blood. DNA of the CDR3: TGTGCCAGCAGCGTAGTTCGGAGCGGGGAGCTGTTTTTT. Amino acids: CASSVVRSGELFF.